These 3 T cell receptor beta chains were sequenced from one sample in a study of shared clonotypes between healthy human individuals. Clones were sequenced by immunoSEQ multiplex PCR, and TCRdb holds only the in-frame ones, with some missing. Among some 2,500,000 clones, roughly 93% were seen once, and the ten largest hold 0.36%. Sequenced: naive CD4+ T cells from PBMCs. The subset is: CD45RA+ positively selected. The receptors derive from a man younger than 35 in good health. Some clones in this sample may be carry-over from other donors' samples.

This clone was detected a few times. The rearrangement joins TRBV19 to TRBJ1-1; D may be TRBD1 (5 bases). The germline V and J ends were trimmed by 3 bases and 4 bases, with 9 bases remaining between them. This CDR3 region has 13 residues. Germline V gene sequence: CDR1 LNHDA, CDR2 SQIVND (reference sequence). The CDR3 DNA reads TGTGCCAGTAGTATCTTAGGGGCCACTGAAGCTTTCTTT. This sequence encodes CASSILGATEAFF.

The chain carries TRBV29-1 and TRBJ2-7, with D unclear. Germline-derived CDR1 and CDR2 are SQVTM and ANQGSEA. CDR3 length: 11 amino acids. V was trimmed by 3 bases and J by 3 bases, leaving 6 bases between them. The CDR3 sequence: CSVDRNYEQYF. The CDR3 coding sequence is TGCAGCGTTGACAGGAACTACGAGCAGTACTTC.

This chain connects TRBV19 to TRBJ2-7; 14 nucleotides line up with TRBD2. This CDR3 is 15 amino acids long. V trimming: 6 bases; J trimming: 9 bases; junction bases outside the gene matches: 10. Germline-derived CDR1 and CDR2 are LNHDA and SQIVND (reference sequence). CDR3 region: CASSLGGLAGEAQYF. The CDR3 coding sequence is TGTGCCAGTAGCCTTGGGGGACTAGCGGGAGAGGCGCAGTACTTC.